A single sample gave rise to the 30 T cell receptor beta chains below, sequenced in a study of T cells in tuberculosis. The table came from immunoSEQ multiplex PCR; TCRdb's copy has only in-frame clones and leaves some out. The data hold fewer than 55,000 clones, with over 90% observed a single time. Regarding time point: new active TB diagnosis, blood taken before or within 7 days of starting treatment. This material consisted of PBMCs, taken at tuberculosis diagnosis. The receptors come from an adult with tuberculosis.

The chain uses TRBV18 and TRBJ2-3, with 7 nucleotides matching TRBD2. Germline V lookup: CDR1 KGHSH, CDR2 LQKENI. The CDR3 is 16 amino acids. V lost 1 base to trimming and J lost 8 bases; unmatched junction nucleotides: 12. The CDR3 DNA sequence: TGTGCCAGCTCACCACTTAGCCGGGGCCCGGGAGGTACGCAGTATTTT. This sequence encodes CASSPLSRGPGGTQYF.

The CDR3 nucleotides read TGTGCCAGCAGCTTGGACTTGCTAGCTTATGAGCAGTTCTTC. Protein: CASSLDLLAYEQFF. The chain recombines TRBV5-6 with TRBJ2-1; weak D call: TRBD2 (5 bases). The CDR3 contains 14 residues. The germline V gene has CDR1 SGHDT and CDR2 YYEEEE. V shed 0 bases and J shed 8 bases, with 12 bases lying between them.

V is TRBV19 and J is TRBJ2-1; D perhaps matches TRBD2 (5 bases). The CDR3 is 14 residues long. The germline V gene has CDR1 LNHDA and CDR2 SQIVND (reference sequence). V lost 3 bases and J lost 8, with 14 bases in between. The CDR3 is CASSISQTRDEQFF. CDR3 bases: TGTGCCAGTAGTATTTCCCAGACGAGGGATGAGCAGTTCTTC.

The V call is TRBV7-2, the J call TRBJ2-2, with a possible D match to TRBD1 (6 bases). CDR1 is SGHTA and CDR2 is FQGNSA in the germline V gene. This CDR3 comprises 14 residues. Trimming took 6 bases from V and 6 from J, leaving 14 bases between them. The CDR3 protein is CASRSTGRAGELFF. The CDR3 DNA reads TGTGCCAGCAGGTCTACAGGGAGAGCCGGGGAGCTGTTTTTT.

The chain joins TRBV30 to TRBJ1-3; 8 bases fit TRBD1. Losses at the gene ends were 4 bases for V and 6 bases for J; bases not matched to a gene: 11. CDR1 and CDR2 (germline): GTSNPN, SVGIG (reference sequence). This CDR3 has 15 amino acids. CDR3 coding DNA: TGTGCCTGGAACGATGCCGGGACAGGCCCAAACACCATATATTTT. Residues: CAWNDAGTGPNTIYF.

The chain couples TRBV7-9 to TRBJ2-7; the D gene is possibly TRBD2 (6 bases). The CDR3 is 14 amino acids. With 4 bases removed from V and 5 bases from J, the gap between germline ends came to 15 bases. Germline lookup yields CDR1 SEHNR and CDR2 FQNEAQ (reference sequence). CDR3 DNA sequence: TGTGCCAGCAGCTCAACCGGGAGAAGTAACGAGCAGTACTTC. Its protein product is CASSSTGRSNEQYF.

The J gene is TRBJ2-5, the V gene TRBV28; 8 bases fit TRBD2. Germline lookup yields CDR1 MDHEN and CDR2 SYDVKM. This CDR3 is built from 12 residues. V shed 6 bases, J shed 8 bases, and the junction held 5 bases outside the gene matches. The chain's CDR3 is CASRGLGRTQYF. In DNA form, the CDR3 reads TGTGCCAGCAGGGGACTAGGAAGAACCCAGTACTTC.

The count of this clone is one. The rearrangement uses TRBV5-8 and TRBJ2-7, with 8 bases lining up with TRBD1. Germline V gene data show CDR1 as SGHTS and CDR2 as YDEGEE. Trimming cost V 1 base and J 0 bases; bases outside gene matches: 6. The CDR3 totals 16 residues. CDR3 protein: CASSLSWTGFSYEQYF. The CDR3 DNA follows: TGTGCCAGCAGCTTGTCCTGGACAGGGTTCTCCTACGAGCAGTACTTC.

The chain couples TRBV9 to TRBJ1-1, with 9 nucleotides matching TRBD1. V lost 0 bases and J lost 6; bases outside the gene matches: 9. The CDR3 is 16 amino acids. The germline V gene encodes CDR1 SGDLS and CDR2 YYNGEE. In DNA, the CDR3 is TGTGCCAGCAGCGTAGAGGGGACAGGGTACAACGCTGAAGCTTTCTTT. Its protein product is CASSVEGTGYNAEAFF.

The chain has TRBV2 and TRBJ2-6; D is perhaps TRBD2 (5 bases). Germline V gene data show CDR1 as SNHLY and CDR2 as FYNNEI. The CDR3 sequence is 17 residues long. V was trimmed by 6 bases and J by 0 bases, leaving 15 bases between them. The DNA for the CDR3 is TGTGCCAGCAGGAGGACCGGACTGAGCTCTGGGGCCAACGTCCTGACTTTC. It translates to CASRRTGLSSGANVLTF.

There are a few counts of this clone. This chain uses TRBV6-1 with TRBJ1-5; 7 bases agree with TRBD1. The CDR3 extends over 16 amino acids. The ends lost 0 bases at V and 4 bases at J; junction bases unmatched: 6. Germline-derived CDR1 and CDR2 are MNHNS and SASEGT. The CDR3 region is CASSEALAGGNQPQHF. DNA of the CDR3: TGTGCCAGCAGTGAAGCGCTCGCAGGGGGGAATCAGCCCCAGCATTTT.

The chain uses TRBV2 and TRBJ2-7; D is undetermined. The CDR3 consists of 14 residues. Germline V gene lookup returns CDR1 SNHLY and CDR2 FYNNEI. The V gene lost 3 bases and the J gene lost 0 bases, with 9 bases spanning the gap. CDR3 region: CASSDQPSSYEQYF. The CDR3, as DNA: TGTGCCAGCAGTGATCAGCCTAGCTCCTACGAGCAGTACTTC. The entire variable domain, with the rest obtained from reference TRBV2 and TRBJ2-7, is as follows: EPEVTQTPSHQVTQMGQEVILRCVPISNHLYFYWYRQILGQKVEFLVSFYNNEISEKSEIFDDQFSVERPDGSNFTLKIRSTKLEDSAMYFCASSDQPSSYEQYFGPGTRLTVT.

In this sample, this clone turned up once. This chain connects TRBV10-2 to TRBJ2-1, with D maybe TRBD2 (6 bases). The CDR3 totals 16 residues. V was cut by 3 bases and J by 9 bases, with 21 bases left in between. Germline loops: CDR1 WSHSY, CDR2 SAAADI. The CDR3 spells CASSEGTGLLLSEQFF. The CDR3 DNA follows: TGCGCCAGCAGTGAAGGAACTGGACTATTGTTAAGTGAGCAGTTCTTC.

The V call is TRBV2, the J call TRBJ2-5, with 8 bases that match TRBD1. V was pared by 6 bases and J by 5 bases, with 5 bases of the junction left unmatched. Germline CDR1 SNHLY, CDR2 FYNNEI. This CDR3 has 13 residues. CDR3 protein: CASSMDRVETQYF. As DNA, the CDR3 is TGTGCCAGCAGCATGGACAGGGTCGAGACCCAGTACTTC.

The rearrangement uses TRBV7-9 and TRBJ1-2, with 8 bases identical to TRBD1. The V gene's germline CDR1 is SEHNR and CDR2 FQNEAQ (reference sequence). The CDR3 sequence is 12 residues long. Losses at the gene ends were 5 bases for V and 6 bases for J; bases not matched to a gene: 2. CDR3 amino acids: CASSQGANGYTF. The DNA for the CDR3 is TGTGCCAGCAGCCAGGGGGCGAATGGCTACACCTTC.

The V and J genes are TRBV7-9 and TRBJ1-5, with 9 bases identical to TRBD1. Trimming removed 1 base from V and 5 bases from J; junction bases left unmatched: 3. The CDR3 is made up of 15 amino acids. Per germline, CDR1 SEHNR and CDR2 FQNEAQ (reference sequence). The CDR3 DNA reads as TGTGCCAGCAGCTTAGAGGGACAGGGTTATCAGCCCCAGCATTTT. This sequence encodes CASSLEGQGYQPQHF.

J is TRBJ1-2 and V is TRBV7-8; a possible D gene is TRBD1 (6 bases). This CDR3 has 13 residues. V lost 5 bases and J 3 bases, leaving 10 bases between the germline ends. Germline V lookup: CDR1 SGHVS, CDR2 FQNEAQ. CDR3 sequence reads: CASSRRTDYGYTF. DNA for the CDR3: TGTGCCAGCAGCCGCCGGACAGACTATGGCTACACCTTC.

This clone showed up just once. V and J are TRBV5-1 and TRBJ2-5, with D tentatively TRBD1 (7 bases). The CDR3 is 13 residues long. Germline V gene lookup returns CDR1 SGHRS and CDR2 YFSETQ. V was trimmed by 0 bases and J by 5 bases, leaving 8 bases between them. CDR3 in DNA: TGCGCCAGCAGCTTGGCAGGGGGGGAGACCCAGTACTTC. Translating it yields CASSLAGGETQYF.

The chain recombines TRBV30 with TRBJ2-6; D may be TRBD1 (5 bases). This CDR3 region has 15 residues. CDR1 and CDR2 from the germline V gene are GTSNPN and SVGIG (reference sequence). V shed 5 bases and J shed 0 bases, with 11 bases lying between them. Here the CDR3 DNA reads TGTGCCTGGGAGGACGGACACTCTGGGGCCAACGTCCTGACTTTC. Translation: CAWEDGHSGANVLTF. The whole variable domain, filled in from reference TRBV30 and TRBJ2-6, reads SQTIHQWPATLVQPVGSPLSLECTVEGTSNPNLYWYRQAAGRGLQLLFYSVGIGQISSEVPQNLSASRPQDRQFILSSKKLLLSDSGFYLCAWEDGHSGANVLTFGAGSRLTVL.

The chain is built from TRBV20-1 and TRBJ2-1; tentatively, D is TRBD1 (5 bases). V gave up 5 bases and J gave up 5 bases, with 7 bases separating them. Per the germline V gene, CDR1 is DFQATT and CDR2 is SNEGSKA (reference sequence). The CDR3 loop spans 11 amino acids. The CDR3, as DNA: TGCAGTGCTCAGGGTGACAATGAGCAGTTCTTC. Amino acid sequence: CSAQGDNEQFF.

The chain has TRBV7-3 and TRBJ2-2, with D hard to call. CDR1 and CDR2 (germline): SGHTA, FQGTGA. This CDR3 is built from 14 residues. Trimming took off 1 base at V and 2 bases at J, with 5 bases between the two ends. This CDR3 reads CASSLSLNTGELFF. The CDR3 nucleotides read TGTGCCAGCAGCTTAAGCCTAAACACCGGGGAGCTGTTTTTT.

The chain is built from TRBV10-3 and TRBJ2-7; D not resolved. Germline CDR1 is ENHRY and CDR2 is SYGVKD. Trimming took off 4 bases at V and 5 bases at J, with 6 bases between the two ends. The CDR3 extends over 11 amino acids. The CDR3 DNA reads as TGTGCCATCAGTGCGCGAAACGAGCAGTACTTC. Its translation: CAISARNEQYF.

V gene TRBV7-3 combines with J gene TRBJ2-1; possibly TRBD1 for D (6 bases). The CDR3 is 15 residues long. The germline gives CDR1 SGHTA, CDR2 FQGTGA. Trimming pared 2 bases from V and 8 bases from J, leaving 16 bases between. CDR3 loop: CASSLRRQGIHEQFF. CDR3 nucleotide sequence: TGTGCCAGCAGCTTACGTCGCCAGGGGATTCATGAGCAGTTCTTC.

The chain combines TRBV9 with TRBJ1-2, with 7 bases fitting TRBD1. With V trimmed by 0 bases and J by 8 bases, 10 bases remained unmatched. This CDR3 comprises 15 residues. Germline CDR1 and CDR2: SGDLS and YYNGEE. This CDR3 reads CASSVATGDGWGYTF. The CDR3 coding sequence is TGTGCCAGCAGCGTAGCAACAGGGGATGGTTGGGGCTACACCTTC.

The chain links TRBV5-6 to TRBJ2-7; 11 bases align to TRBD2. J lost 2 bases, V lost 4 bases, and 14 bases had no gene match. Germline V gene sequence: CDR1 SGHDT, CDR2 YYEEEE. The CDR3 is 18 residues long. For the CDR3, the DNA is TGTGCCAGCAGCCAGTATGGGACTAGCGGCTTCTATACCTACGAGCAGTACTTC. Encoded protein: CASSQYGTSGFYTYEQYF.

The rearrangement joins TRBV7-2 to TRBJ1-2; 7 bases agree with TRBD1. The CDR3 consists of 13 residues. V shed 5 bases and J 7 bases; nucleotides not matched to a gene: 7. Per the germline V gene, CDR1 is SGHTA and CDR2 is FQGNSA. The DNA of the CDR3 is TGTGCCAGCAGCCCAGGGGGTTTGTTTGGCTACACCTTC. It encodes CASSPGGLFGYTF. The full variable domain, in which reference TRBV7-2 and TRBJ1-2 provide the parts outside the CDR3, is GAGVSQSPSNKVTEKGKDVELRCDPISGHTALYWYRQSLGQGLEFLIYFQGNSAPDKSGLPSDRFSAERTGGSVSTLTIQRTQQEDSAVYLCASSPGGLFGYTFGSGTRLTVV.

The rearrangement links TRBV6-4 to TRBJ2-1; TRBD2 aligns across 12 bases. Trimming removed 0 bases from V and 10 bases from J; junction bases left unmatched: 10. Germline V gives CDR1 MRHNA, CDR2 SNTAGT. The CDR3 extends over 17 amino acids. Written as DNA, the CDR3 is TGTGCCAGCAGTGACTCGTGGCTAGCGGGAGGGCCAGGGGAGCAGTTCTTC. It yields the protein CASSDSWLAGGPGEQFF.

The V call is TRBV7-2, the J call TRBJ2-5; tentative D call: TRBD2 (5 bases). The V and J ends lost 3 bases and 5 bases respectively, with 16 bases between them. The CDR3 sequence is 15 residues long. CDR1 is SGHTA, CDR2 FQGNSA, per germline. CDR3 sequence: CASSFWRAGGETQYF. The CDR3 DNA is TGTGCCAGCAGCTTTTGGCGGGCAGGCGGTGAGACCCAGTACTTC.

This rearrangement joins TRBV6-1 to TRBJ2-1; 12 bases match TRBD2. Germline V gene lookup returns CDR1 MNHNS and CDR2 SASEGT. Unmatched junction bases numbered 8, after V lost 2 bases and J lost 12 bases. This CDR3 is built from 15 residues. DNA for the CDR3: TGTGCCAGCAGTGAACTGGCTAGCGGGAGGGCCGTGCAGTTCTTC. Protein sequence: CASSELASGRAVQFF.

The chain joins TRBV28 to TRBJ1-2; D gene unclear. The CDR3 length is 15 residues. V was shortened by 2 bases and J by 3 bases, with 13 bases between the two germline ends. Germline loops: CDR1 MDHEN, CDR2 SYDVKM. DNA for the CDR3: TGTGCCAGCAGTTTACTGCTGCCGGTGGACTATGGCTACACCTTC. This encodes CASSLLLPVDYGYTF.